Below, 21 T cell receptor beta chains from the same sample are listed, as sequenced in a study of blood T cell repertoires in COVID-19. Repertoires were generated with immunoSEQ multiplex PCR, while TCRdb's copy carries only in-frame clones and drops some. The table includes about 270,000 clones, approximately 85% detected once. The material sequenced was peripheral blood. These receptors came from a woman between 70 and 85 years old with acute or convalescent COVID-19.

The chain carries TRBV19 and TRBJ1-1, with 7 bases fitting TRBD1. Germline CDR1 is LNHDA and CDR2 is SQIVND (reference sequence). Germline trimming cut 3 bases from V and 7 bases from J; bases unmatched to any gene: 5. The CDR3 runs to 13 residues. The CDR3 DNA is TGTGCCAGTAGTATGGACAGGCTGGGTGAAGCTTTCTTT. It specifies CASSMDRLGEAFF.

The rearrangement links TRBV4-2 to TRBJ2-1, with a possible D match to TRBD1 (6 bases). V lost 6 bases to trimming and J lost 10 bases, with 13 bases between them. The germline CDR1 and CDR2 sequences are LGHNA and YNFKEQ. The CDR3 loop spans 12 amino acids. The CDR3 nucleotides read TGTGCCAGCAGGTCCACAGGGTACGAGCAGTTCTTC. This encodes CASRSTGYEQFF.

The chain joins TRBV2 to TRBJ1-2, with 7 bases that match TRBD1. The J segment lost 4 bases and the V segment lost 6 bases, leaving 2 bases of the junction unmatched. This CDR3 spans 12 amino acids. Looked up from germline, CDR1 is SNHLY and CDR2 is FYNNEI. The CDR3 here is CASSTGVYGYTF. The DNA of the CDR3 is TGTGCCAGCAGCACAGGGGTCTATGGCTACACCTTC.

The V gene is TRBV3-1 (or the pseudogene TRBV3-2), the J gene TRBJ1-2, with 9 bases that match TRBD1. Germline trimming cut 1 base from V and 13 bases from J; bases unmatched to any gene: 7. From germline, CDR1 is LGHDT and CDR2 YNNKEL (reference sequence). The CDR3 runs 13 residues. The chain's CDR3 is CASSQAGTGTGTF. The CDR3 DNA is TGTGCCAGCAGCCAAGCCGGGACAGGGACGGGCACCTTC.

This chain links TRBV4-1 with TRBJ2-1, with a weak D call TRBD2 (5 bases). The CDR3 is 15 residues long. The germline CDR1 and CDR2 sequences are MGHRA and YSYEKL. The V end lost 1 base, the J end lost 2 bases, and 9 bases lay between the germline ends. CDR3 sequence (DNA): TGCGCCAGCAGCCAAGGAGGGCGGGCCTACAATGAGCAGTTCTTC. This codes for CASSQGGRAYNEQFF.

The rearrangement joins TRBV7-9 to TRBJ2-1; D gene unclear. Germline V gene data show CDR1 as SEHNR and CDR2 as FQNEAQ (reference sequence). With 5 bases removed from V and 8 bases from J, the gap between germline ends came to 10 bases. The CDR3 has 12 amino acids. The CDR3 DNA is TGTGCCAGCAGCCTTGAGTTTTATGAGCAGTTCTTC. Its protein product is CASSLEFYEQFF.

CDR3 region: CASSEMEPYGYTF. CDR3 sequence (DNA): TGCGCCAGCAGTGAGATGGAGCCCTATGGCTACACCTTC. The chain uses TRBV10-1 and TRBJ1-2, with D unclear. Germline V gives CDR1 WNHNN, CDR2 SYGVQD (reference sequence). This CDR3 has 13 residues. Trimming removed 2 bases from V and 4 bases from J, with 8 bases in between.

The chain combines TRBV28 with TRBJ2-1, with D unresolved. The CDR3 contains 14 residues. Per the germline V gene, CDR1 is MDHEN and CDR2 is SYDVKM. V lost 8 bases, J lost 8 bases, and 19 bases lay in between. This CDR3 is CASCLTKPRDEQFF. CDR3 bases: TGTGCCAGCTGCTTAACCAAACCTCGGGATGAGCAGTTCTTC.

Turning to this clone: Different DNA sequences within this sample yield the same CDR3. The rearrangement links TRBV30 to TRBJ2-3; D perhaps matches TRBD2 (6 bases). Trimming removed 1 base from V and 0 bases from J, with 8 bases in between. CDR1 GTSNPN and CDR2 SVGIG come from the germline V gene (reference sequence). The CDR3 contains 14 residues. The CDR3 nucleotides read TGTGCCTGGAGTGCAGGGACTAGCACAGATACGCAGTATTTT. Its protein is CAWSAGTSTDTQYF.

The chain is built from TRBV6-5 and TRBJ2-1; possible D gene TRBD1, 6 bases. The germline gives CDR1 MNHEY, CDR2 SVGAGI. The ends were cut back, 8 bases at V and 4 bases at J, with 15 bases in the middle. The CDR3 covers 14 residues. The CDR3 DNA sequence: TGTGCCAGCTCGTGGGACACAAAATACAATGAGCAGTTCTTC. The encoded protein is CASSWDTKYNEQFF.

The rearrangement joins TRBV11-2 to TRBJ1-6, with 9 bases that match TRBD1. The CDR3 totals 16 residues. From germline, CDR1 is SGHAT and CDR2 FQNNGV. The V segment lost 0 bases and the J segment 5 bases; nucleotides outside the gene matches: 2. This CDR3 is CASSLDRTGDNSPLHF. CDR3 nucleotides: TGTGCCAGCAGCTTAGATCGGACAGGGGATAATTCACCCCTCCACTTT.

V gene TRBV7-9 combines with J gene TRBJ1-3; a weak D match, TRBD1 (5 bases). The CDR3 contains 15 residues. Germline CDR1 is SEHNR and CDR2 is FQNEAQ (reference sequence). V was pared by 2 bases and J by 0 bases, with 8 bases between. The CDR3 nucleotides are TGTGCCAGCAGCTTAATCGGGGGCTCTGGAAACACCATATATTTT. Translated, it gives CASSLIGGSGNTIYF.

The chain links TRBV12-3 or TRBV12-4 to TRBJ1-2, with D unresolved. V was trimmed by 5 bases and J by 2 bases, leaving 9 bases between them. This CDR3 is built from 13 residues. CDR3 region: CASSPTFNYGYTF. CDR3 DNA sequence: TGTGCCAGCAGTCCTACCTTCAACTATGGCTACACCTTC.

This chain uses TRBV5-1 with TRBJ1-1, with D tentatively TRBD1 (6 bases). Looked up from germline, CDR1 is SGHRS and CDR2 is YFSETQ. V was trimmed by 4 bases and J by 3 bases, leaving 10 bases between them. This CDR3 region has 13 residues. CDR3 sequence: CASSLGQHTEAFF. In DNA form, the CDR3 reads TGCGCCAGCAGCCTGGGACAACACACTGAAGCTTTCTTT. Full variable domain (outside the CDR3, taken from reference TRBV5-1 and TRBJ1-1): KAGVTQTPRYLIKTRGQQVTLSCSPISGHRSVSWYQQTPGQGLQFLFEYFSETQRNKGNFPGRFSGRQFSNSRSEMNVSTLELGDSALYLCASSLGQHTEAFFGQGTRLTVV.

The rearrangement links TRBV14 to TRBJ1-2, with D hard to call. This CDR3 has 14 residues. Per the germline V gene, CDR1 is SGHDN and CDR2 is FVKESK. V was shortened by 2 bases and J by 3 bases, with 10 bases between the two germline ends. CDR3 region: CASSQHREHYGYTF. The CDR3 nucleotides read TGTGCCAGCAGCCAACACCGGGAACACTATGGCTACACCTTC.

This clone was observed once. V usage is TRBV29-1 and J usage is TRBJ2-7, with a possible D match to TRBD1 (6 bases). V gave up 7 bases and J gave up 6 bases, with 16 bases separating them. Looked up from germline, CDR1 is SQVTM and CDR2 is ANQGSEA. This CDR3 spans 12 amino acids. The CDR3 loop reads CSATGSGSEQYF. The CDR3 nucleotides read TGCAGCGCTACAGGGTCCGGCTCCGAGCAGTACTTC.

The chain uses TRBV10-2 and TRBJ1-5; D remains ambiguous. This CDR3 spans 15 amino acids. V lost 8 bases and J lost 6, with 20 bases in between. Germline-derived CDR1 and CDR2 are WSHSY and SAAADI. The CDR3 is CASQQIPGGGQPQHF. The CDR3 bases are TGCGCCAGCCAACAGATCCCGGGAGGCGGTCAGCCCCAGCATTTT.

The chain links TRBV4-1 to TRBJ1-6, with 9 bases lining up with TRBD1. Trimming at V came to 3 bases and at J to 9 bases, leaving 6 bases not matched to a gene. Germline CDR1 and CDR2: MGHRA and YSYEKL. There are 15 residues in the CDR3. The CDR3 DNA reads TGCGCCAGCAGCCAGGAGGGACAGGGACGTTCACCCCTCCACTTT. Amino acid sequence: CASSQEGQGRSPLHF.

This chain joins TRBV30 and TRBJ1-2; D is unclear. Germline loops: CDR1 GTSNPN, CDR2 SVGIG (reference sequence). V lost 3 bases to trimming and J lost 0 bases, with 5 bases between them. This CDR3 is built from 12 residues. The CDR3 loop is CAWRSANYGYTF. The CDR3 DNA reads as TGTGCCTGGAGATCAGCTAACTATGGCTACACCTTC.

V gene TRBV7-3 combines with J gene TRBJ1-1; no firm D call. The germline gives CDR1 SGHTA, CDR2 FQGTGA. The CDR3 is 14 amino acids. Deletions cut 1 base from V and 4 bases from J, with 10 bases between. The CDR3 loop reads CASSLKVPGTEAFF. The CDR3 nucleotides are TGTGCCAGCAGCTTAAAGGTCCCAGGCACTGAAGCTTTCTTT. Filled out from reference TRBV7-3 and TRBJ1-1, the complete variable domain reads GAGVSQTPSNKVTEKGKYVELRCDPISGHTALYWYRQSLGQGPEFLIYFQGTGAADDSGLPNDRFFAVRPEGSVSTLKIQRTERGDSAVYLCASSLKVPGTEAFFGQGTRLTVV.

The chain carries TRBV5-6 and TRBJ2-7; tentatively, D is TRBD2 (6 bases). CDR3 size: 13 residues. Trimming took 1 base from V and 5 from J, leaving 10 bases between them. Germline lookup yields CDR1 SGHDT and CDR2 YYEEEE. CDR3 sequence reads: CASSLMRGHEQYF. The CDR3 DNA is TGTGCCAGCAGCTTGATGCGGGGACACGAGCAGTACTTC.